This TCR beta chain was identified in a study of blood T cell repertoires in COVID-19. Study information: PBMCs, B-cell-depleted T cells, or T cells were the source of the cDNA or gDNA that made up the material.

Germline V gene data show CDR1 as SGDLS and CDR2 as YYNGEE. This CDR3 region has 17 residues. Trimming cost V 0 bases and J 5 bases; bases outside gene matches: 11. Authors' methods: Reference gene primer amplification in the assay estimated nucleated cell counts. The assay was immunoSEQ multiplex PCR, and TCRdb's table has in-frame clones only and misses some. V and J calls and clone size are copied from that table; D and trimming were computed from the DNA. Of 130,000 or so clones in the sample, around 85% were seen once. This chain connects TRBV9 to TRBJ2-1; 7 bases match TRBD2. The sequence derives from a human donor in a cohort sampled during active COVID-19. The source material was peripheral blood. The CDR3 bases are TGTGCCAGCAGCGTAGACCCAAGCGGGAACATTAACAATGAGCAGTTCTTC. Translation: CASSVDPSGNINNEQFF.